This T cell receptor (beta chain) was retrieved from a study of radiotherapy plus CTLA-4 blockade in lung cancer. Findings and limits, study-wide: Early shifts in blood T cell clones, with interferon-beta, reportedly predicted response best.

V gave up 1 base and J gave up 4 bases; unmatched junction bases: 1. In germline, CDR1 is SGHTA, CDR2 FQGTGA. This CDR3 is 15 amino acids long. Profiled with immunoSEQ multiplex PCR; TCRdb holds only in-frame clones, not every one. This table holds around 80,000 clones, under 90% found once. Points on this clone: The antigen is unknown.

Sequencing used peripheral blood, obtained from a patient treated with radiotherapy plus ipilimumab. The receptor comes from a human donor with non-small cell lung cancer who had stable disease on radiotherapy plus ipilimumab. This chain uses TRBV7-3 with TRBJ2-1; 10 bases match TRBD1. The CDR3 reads CASSLRQGAYNEQFF. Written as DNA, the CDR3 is TGTGCCAGCAGCTTAAGACAGGGGGCGTACAATGAGCAGTTCTTC.